This TCR beta chain was captured in a study of T cells in Graves' hyperthyroidism and ophthalmopathy. With respect to this clonotype: The antigen is not known. A junction boundary mismatches the germline segment, possibly from a read error.

Points from the study as a whole: Ophthalmopathy was identified by the model a median approximately 6.9 months ahead of onset. Most expanded thyroid clonotypes above 0.001 recurred in blood.

Using RNA transcripts as the source, TCR beta CDR3 regions were amplified. Initially, a first-round RT-PCR of the TCR CDR3 employed the HTBI primer set. TCRdb called the multiplex PCR reads again in MiXCR, with one record for every CDR3 protein. Of hundreds of thousands of distinct CDR3 sequences in the sample, roughly a third were seen once. In germline, CDR1 is SGHTA, CDR2 FQGTGA. The CDR3 contains 19 residues. This chain joins TRBV7-3 and TRBJ2-2, with 9 bases aligning to TRBD1. This clonotype was sampled from a woman aged 40 to 50 with Graves' hyperthyroidism. The specimen sequenced was blood. CDR3 nucleotides: TGCGCCAGCAGCCAATACTTTCCCGGGACAGGGTATCGGCCCGGGGAGCTGTTTTTT. Its protein product is CASSQYFPGTGYRPGELFF.